The rows below give T cell receptor beta chains drawn from one sample of a study of T cell repertoires in cytomegalovirus infection. No antigen has been assigned to these receptors. TCRdb reanalysed the reads using MiXCR and keeps one entry per CDR3 protein. This table has a few hundred thousand distinct CDR3 sequences, around two fifths appearing once. The sample in question was cultured PBMCs, obtained from culture after CMV antigen stimulation. The origin of the receptors is a human donor in good health (CMV status not recorded). Some clones in this sample may be carry-over from other donors' samples. CDR3s include the opening cysteine and the closing phenylalanine or tryptophan. The D gene is left open where the match is weak. The listing skips clone size in some rows; elsewhere it reads once, few, many or a size class.

size,D,V,J,DNA,CDR3
few,.,TRBV7-2,TRBJ2-4,TGTGCCAGCAGCTTAGACGCTCAAAGGCGGGGTTTAGCCAAAAACATTCAGTACTTC,CASSLDAQRRGLAKNIQYF
.,.,TRBV10-2,TRBJ2-5,TGCGCCAGCAGTGGCCAGGAAGGTGGGGAGACCCAGTACTTC,CASSGQEGGETQYF
.,.,TRBV6-1,TRBJ2-1,TGTGCCAGCAGTGATAGGGGCGTCCACAATGAGCAGTTCTTC,CASSDRGVHNEQFF
.,TRBD2,TRBV20-1,TRBJ2-5,TGCAGTGCTCCTAATAGCGGGGCTGGCCAAGAGACCCAGTACTTC,CSAPNSGAGQETQYF
few,.,TRBV7-6,TRBJ1-4,TGTGCCAGCAGCCCGAGACAGAACGAAAAACTGTTTTTT,CASSPRQNEKLFF
.,.,TRBV7-8,TRBJ1-2,TGTGCCAGCAGCTTAAGGCAGGAATATGGCTACACCTTC,CASSLRQEYGYTF
.,TRBD2,TRBV20-1,TRBJ2-7,TGCAGTGTTACAGGACTAGCGGGGATAAACGAGCAGTACTTC,CSVTGLAGINEQYF
.,.,TRBV2,TRBJ2-1,TGTGCCAGGGGGGGAATTCACGATGAGCAGTTCTTC,CARGGIHDEQFF
.,.,TRBV29-1,TRBJ2-5,TGCAGCGTTGGTGGCCAGGCGGAGACCCAGTACTTC,CSVGGQAETQYF
.,TRBD1,TRBV18,TRBJ2-7,TGTGCCAGCTCACCGGGACAGGGGAGTCTCTACGAGCAGTACTTC,CASSPGQGSLYEQYF
few,TRBD1,TRBV7-2,TRBJ2-3,TGTGCCAGCAGCCAAAGGGGACAGGGGGCAGAGTGGTGGGGCACAGATACGCAGTATTTT,CASSQRGQGAEWWGTDTQYF
few,.,TRBV20-1,TRBJ2-3,TGCAGTGCTAGGGTAGGAGCAGATACGCAGTATTTT,CSARVGADTQYF
few,.,TRBV20-1,TRBJ1-1,TGCAGTGCTAGAGATTGGGAGGGGTTGGCCACTGAAGCTTTCTTT,CSARDWEGLATEAFF
few,.,TRBV25-1,TRBJ1-3,TGTGCCAGCAGTGGAACAGGCCGACCCGCGAGCTCTGGAAACACCATATATTTT,CASSGTGRPASSGNTIYF
.,.,TRBV5-6,TRBJ2-3,TGTGCCAGCAGCTTGACGTCGCACACAGATACGCAGTATTTT,CASSLTSHTDTQYF
few,.,TRBV7-8,TRBJ1-5,TGTGCCAGCAGCCCCTATATGGGCAATCAGCCCCAGCATTTT,CASSPYMGNQPQHF
few,.,TRBV6-6,TRBJ2-3,TGTGCCAGCAGTTACACGAGGGATACGCAGTATTTT,CASSYTRDTQYF
few,.,TRBV19,TRBJ2-2,TGTGCCAGTAGTATAAGGGGCCCCGGGGAGCTGTTTTTT,CASSIRGPGELFF
.,.,TRBV7-2,TRBJ2-5,TGTGCCAGCAGCTTAGTTGGGCTCTACCAAGAGACCCAGTACTTC,CASSLVGLYQETQYF
many,.,TRBV7-8,TRBJ1-5,TGTGCCAGCAGCCCCAAAAGGGGTCCCAATCAGCCCCAGCATTTT,CASSPKRGPNQPQHF
.,TRBD2,TRBV4-3,TRBJ2-1,TGCGCCAGCAGCCAAGAGGGGGCTAGCGGGAGAGAGAGCTCCTACAATGAGCAGTTCTTC,CASSQEGASGRESSYNEQFF
few,.,TRBV19,TRBJ2-7,TGTGCCAGTAGTATGGTCAGCTCCTACGAGCAGTACTTC,CASSMVSSYEQYF
.,.,TRBV5-8,TRBJ1-5,TGTGCCAGCAGCTTGTACGCGGGTCAGCCCCAGCATTTT,CASSLYAGQPQHF
few,TRBD2,TRBV20-1,TRBJ2-1,TGCAGTGCCGGGAGGGACTACTACAATGAGCAGTTCTTC,CSAGRDYYNEQFF
.,TRBD1,TRBV20-1,TRBJ1-4,TGCAGTGCTAGAGGAAGTTGGGACAGGGGACGAAAACTGTTTTTT,CSARGSWDRGRKLFF
.,TRBD1,TRBV5-5,TRBJ1-2,TGTGCCAGCAGACAACAACAGGGGGACTATGGCTACACCTTC,CASRQQQGDYGYTF
.,.,TRBV6-6,TRBJ1-1,TGTGCCAGCAGTCCCTGGGGAGGGAGTAGTTACACTGAAGCTTTCTTT,CASSPWGGSSYTEAFF
.,.,TRBV6-5,TRBJ1-5,TGTGCCAGCCCCCCTCTCAATCAGCCCCAGCATTTT,CASPPLNQPQHF
.,TRBD1,TRBV24-1,TRBJ1-2,TGTGCCACCGAGGACAGGGGAGGTTATGGCTACACCTTC,CATEDRGGYGYTF
.,.,TRBV5-1,TRBJ1-4,TGCGCCAGCAGCCCCGGACAGAGCGCAACTAATGAAAAACTGTTTTTT,CASSPGQSATNEKLFF